The entry below describes one T cell receptor (beta chain). Its ends do not fully match the called genes, so a read error is possible. Germline V gives CDR1 SGHTA, CDR2 FQGTGA. This CDR3 contains 16 residues. Together with a sample-barcoded 5' primer, a J-beta primer mix was included in a second PCR lasting roughly 7 to 11 cycles. A 12-random-nucleotide template-switch adaptor tagged each cDNA molecule. A single record per CDR3 protein comes from TCRdb applying MiXCR to the 5' RACE reads. The sample has some 1.5 million distinct CDR3 sequences, 42% seen once; the top ten hold under 5%. The entry originates in a study of blood T cells in healthy people across ages.

Sequenced: blood. The V call is TRBV7-3, the J call TRBJ2-1; 13 bases line up with TRBD2. The sequence came from a woman between 18 and 29 years old in good health. CDR3 in DNA: TGTGCCAGCAGCTCCATACTAGCGGGAGGGTTCAATGGGCAGTTCTTC. This encodes CASSSILAGGFNGQFF.